The 22 T cell receptor beta chains below come from one sample, sequenced in a study of beta chain features in type 1 diabetes. Study conclusions and caveats: Within each of all four CD4+ subsets, Type 1 diabetes patients had TCRB CDR3s that were moderately but significantly shorter.

No antigens are known for them. Investigators reverse transcribed all isolated RNA, so they sequenced expressed TCRB transcripts. Assay: immunoSEQ multiplex PCR; the TCRdb copy retains only in-frame clones and omits some. In the table there are about 640,000 clones, under 15% of which are singletons. The material sequenced was naive CD4+ T cells from blood. These receptors were collected from a man in his thirties or forties with type 1 diabetes.

This chain joins TRBV27 and TRBJ2-2; D unclear. V was clipped by 5 bases and J by 5 bases, with 6 bases between them. CDR1 and CDR2 (germline): MNHEY, SMNVEV (reference sequence). CDR3 length: 12 residues. The CDR3: CASSLITGELFF. CDR3 DNA: TGTGCCAGCAGTCTTATAACCGGGGAGCTGTTTTTT.

This clone has just a few counts. V and J are TRBV5-4 and TRBJ2-1; 8 bases are shared with TRBD1. Trimming cost V 4 bases and J 7 bases; bases outside gene matches: 10. Germline assignment: CDR1 SGHNT and CDR2 YYREEE (reference sequence). CDR3 length: 15 amino acids. The CDR3 protein is CASSLPGTGLNEQFF. The CDR3 DNA sequence: TGTGCCAGCAGCCTTCCCGGGACAGGTTTGAATGAGCAGTTCTTC.

This clone has a handful of counts. The rearrangement joins TRBV19 to TRBJ1-5, with D uncertain. The germline V gene encodes CDR1 LNHDA and CDR2 SQIVND (reference sequence). Trimming took off 5 bases at V and 5 bases at J, with 1 base between the two ends. The CDR3 extends over 10 amino acids. In DNA, the CDR3 is TGTGCCAGTAGTGATCAGCCCCAGCATTTT. It encodes CASSDQPQHF.

V is TRBV6-5 and J is TRBJ2-3; 8 positions agree with TRBD2. V was pared by 6 bases and J by 1 base, with 3 bases of the junction left unmatched. CDR1 and CDR2 from the germline V gene are MNHEY and SVGAGI. The CDR3 has 14 amino acids. DNA of the CDR3: TGTGCCAGCAGGCTTAGCGGGGGCACAGATACGCAGTATTTT. Residues: CASRLSGGTDTQYF.

The chain uses TRBV18 and TRBJ2-7; TRBD1 aligns across 10 bases. Germline assignment: CDR1 KGHSH and CDR2 LQKENI. The CDR3 extends over 18 amino acids. V dropped 2 bases and J dropped 5; count of bases not matched to a gene: 15. CDR3 DNA sequence: TGTGCCAGCTCACCATTTAACTCCGGGACAGGGGTTCAGAACGAGCAGTACTTC. Translated, it gives CASSPFNSGTGVQNEQYF.

This clone was observed a handful of times. The chain carries TRBV28 and TRBJ1-4; 10 nucleotides match TRBD1. This CDR3 has 15 amino acids. CDR1 is MDHEN and CDR2 is SYDVKM in the germline V gene. The trim removed 6 bases at V and 10 bases at J, leaving 11 bases unmatched. DNA of the CDR3: TGTGCCAGCAGCCCTCGGGACAGGGGATGGAGAAAACTGTTTTTT. Protein product: CASSPRDRGWRKLFF.

The chain joins TRBV6-6 to TRBJ2-5, with D uncertain. Germline lookup yields CDR1 MNHNY and CDR2 SVGAGI (reference sequence). Trimming shortened V by 2 bases and J by 2 bases, and 12 bases separated the two germline ends. This CDR3 comprises 15 residues. Written as DNA, the CDR3 is TGTGCCAGCAGTTACGAATTCCTAGTTCAAGAGACCCAGTACTTC. This codes for CASSYEFLVQETQYF.

V and J are TRBV29-1 and TRBJ1-1; D is undetermined. Germline V gene data show CDR1 as SQVTM and CDR2 as ANQGSEA. Trimming removed 7 bases at V and 0 bases at J, with 12 bases between. The CDR3 runs to 13 residues. The DNA of the CDR3 is TGCAGCGCCCAAGGAGTACTGAACACTGAAGCTTTCTTT. It codes for CSAQGVLNTEAFF.

The chain couples TRBV9 to TRBJ2-3; D gene ambiguous. Trimming removed 1 base from V and 0 bases from J, with 9 bases in between. Per the germline V gene, CDR1 is SGDLS and CDR2 is YYNGEE. The CDR3 runs to 15 residues. CDR3 DNA sequence: TGTGCCAGCAGCGTACAAGGAACTAGCACAGATACGCAGTATTTT. Its protein is CASSVQGTSTDTQYF.

This clone was seen only a few times. V usage is TRBV6-6 and J usage is TRBJ2-2; D is ambiguous. Germline V gives CDR1 MNHNY, CDR2 SVGAGI (reference sequence). This CDR3 is built from 12 residues. Deletions cut 9 bases from V and 5 bases from J, with 10 bases between. In nucleotides, the CDR3 is TGTGCCAGTTTTCCGCGGACCGGGGAGCTGTTTTTT. Protein: CASFPRTGELFF.

V gene TRBV5-4 combines with J gene TRBJ2-6; either TRBD1 or TRBD2 may supply D (5 bases each). The germline V gene encodes CDR1 SGHNT and CDR2 YYREEE (reference sequence). This CDR3 has 17 residues. Deletions cut 4 bases from V and 0 bases from J, with 14 bases between. CDR3 sequence (DNA): TGTGCCAGCAGCCCAGGGACCGATAGCTCTGGGGCCAACGTCCTGACTTTC. Its protein is CASSPGTDSSGANVLTF.

The chain uses TRBV2 and TRBJ2-1, with no clear D. CDR1 and CDR2 from the germline V gene are SNHLY and FYNNEI. The CDR3 spans 11 residues. V was shortened by 5 bases and J by 5 bases, with 4 bases between the two germline ends. The CDR3 is CASSLDNEQFF. CDR3 nucleotides: TGTGCCAGCAGTCTAGACAATGAGCAGTTCTTC.

CDR3 region: CASSQDFGRTGNIQYF. In DNA, the CDR3 is TGCGCCAGCAGCCAGGACTTCGGGAGGACAGGGAACATTCAGTACTTC. This chain uses TRBV4-3 with TRBJ2-4; tentatively, D is TRBD1 (8 bases). The V and J ends lost 3 bases and 7 bases respectively, with 19 bases between them. Germline V gives CDR1 LGHNA, CDR2 YSLEER. The CDR3 sequence is 16 residues long.

This clone was detected a few times. The V and J genes are TRBV4-3 and TRBJ1-3; D is unclear. Germline V gene data show CDR1 as LGHNA and CDR2 as YSLEER. The CDR3 is 12 residues long. Trimming took off 0 bases at V and 7 bases at J, with 4 bases between the two ends. CDR3 in DNA: TGCGCCAGCAGCCAAGAGGCCAACACCATATATTTT. The encoded protein is CASSQEANTIYF.

The chain recombines TRBV4-3 with TRBJ2-2; D is possibly TRBD1 (7 bases). V was clipped by 5 bases and J by 4 bases, with 14 bases between them. The CDR3 totals 15 residues. Germline values: CDR1 LGHNA, CDR2 YSLEER. In DNA, the CDR3 is TGCGCCAGCAGCATCAGACAGGGAGGCACCGGGGAGCTGTTTTTT. Translated: CASSIRQGGTGELFF.

This clone has only a few counts. The gene calls are TRBV7-9 and TRBJ2-5; TRBD2 is a possible D gene (6 bases). Per the germline V gene, CDR1 is SEHNR and CDR2 is FQNEAQ (reference sequence). Trimming shortened V by 5 bases and J by 7 bases, and 11 bases separated the two germline ends. CDR3 length equals 12 residues. CDR3 bases: TGTGCCAGCAGCCAATCGGAGGGGACCCAGTACTTC. Translating gives CASSQSEGTQYF.

The chain is built from TRBV6-5 and TRBJ2-2; 7 bases align to TRBD1. Per the germline V gene, CDR1 is MNHEY and CDR2 is SVGAGI. The CDR3 sequence is 14 residues long. The J segment lost 3 bases and the V segment lost 6 bases, leaving 4 bases of the junction unmatched. The CDR3 sequence is CASRRQGYTGELFF. The CDR3, as DNA: TGTGCCAGCAGGCGACAGGGATACACCGGGGAGCTGTTTTTT.

The V and J genes are TRBV27 and TRBJ2-1; 10 bases agree with TRBD2. This CDR3 has 16 amino acids. Looked up from germline, CDR1 is MNHEY and CDR2 is SMNVEV (reference sequence). After removal of 4 bases from V and 7 bases from J, the junction contained 10 bases not matched to a gene. Written as DNA, the CDR3 is TGTGCCAGCAGTTCCTCCGGGACTAGCGCCCCAAATGAGCAGTTCTTC. The encoded protein is CASSSSGTSAPNEQFF.

The chain combines TRBV2 with TRBJ2-6; D gene uncertain. The V end was cut by 5 bases, the J end by 0 bases, with 20 bases between. This CDR3 spans 19 amino acids. Per germline, CDR1 SNHLY and CDR2 FYNNEI. CDR3 bases: TGTGCCAGCAGTCTACCCGTCTCTATTACCCACTCTGGGGCCAACGTCCTGACTTTC. Protein: CASSLPVSITHSGANVLTF.

The chain uses TRBV6-6 and TRBJ2-7, with D perhaps assigned TRBD1 or TRBD2 (5 bases each). The CDR3 length is 14 residues. V lost 6 bases to trimming and J lost 2 bases, with 14 bases between them. CDR1 is MNHNY, CDR2 SVGAGI, per germline (reference sequence). The DNA for the CDR3 is TGTGCCAGCAGCTCCCCGGGGCAGCCCTACGAGCAGTACTTC. Translated: CASSSPGQPYEQYF.

This clone was recorded a few times. V gene TRBV9 combines with J gene TRBJ2-7; 9 bases match TRBD1. CDR3 size: 16 residues. After removal of 3 bases from V and 3 bases from J, the junction contained 10 bases not matched to a gene. The V gene's germline CDR1 is SGDLS and CDR2 YYNGEE. CDR3 region: CASSGGTGIGDYEQYF. The CDR3 DNA sequence: TGTGCCAGCAGCGGCGGGACAGGGATAGGGGACTACGAGCAGTACTTC.

This chain joins TRBV18 and TRBJ1-5; TRBD1 is a possible D gene (6 bases). Trimming removed 0 bases from V and 7 bases from J, with 13 bases in between. This CDR3 has 15 amino acids. Germline CDR1 KGHSH, CDR2 LQKENI. The CDR3 reads CASSPPGAAGQPQHF. The CDR3 nucleotides read TGTGCCAGCTCACCACCGGGGGCGGCTGGGCAGCCCCAGCATTTT.